The clone carrying this T cell receptor (beta chain) showed up just once. Per the authors' pipeline: Counts of nucleated cells, estimated from reference gene primer amplification, were obtained. The repertoire was sequenced with immunoSEQ multiplex PCR; TCRdb's copy has only in-frame clones and lacks some. V and J calls and clone size come straight from that table; D and trimming were deduced from the DNA. Here the sample spans approximately 200,000 clones, about 85% being singletons. CDR3 size: 15 residues. Trimming took 6 bases from V and 7 from J; bases not matched to a gene: 11. Germline-derived CDR1 and CDR2 are MNHEY and SMNVEV (reference sequence). The sample originates from a study of blood T cell repertoires in COVID-19. Study overall: Material from acute and convalescent COVID-19 was sourced from the United States, Italy and Spain. Nucleic acid was either cDNA or gDNA, and it came from T cells, B-cell-depleted T cells, or PBMCs.

This rearrangement joins TRBV27 to TRBJ2-1; 8 bases are shared with TRBD2. The material sequenced was peripheral blood. The TCR originated in a man younger than 40 with acute or convalescent COVID-19. CDR3 sequence reads: CASSFFGTGGNEQFF. DNA of the CDR3: TGTGCCAGCAGCTTTTTCGGCACGGGGGGGAATGAGCAGTTCTTC.